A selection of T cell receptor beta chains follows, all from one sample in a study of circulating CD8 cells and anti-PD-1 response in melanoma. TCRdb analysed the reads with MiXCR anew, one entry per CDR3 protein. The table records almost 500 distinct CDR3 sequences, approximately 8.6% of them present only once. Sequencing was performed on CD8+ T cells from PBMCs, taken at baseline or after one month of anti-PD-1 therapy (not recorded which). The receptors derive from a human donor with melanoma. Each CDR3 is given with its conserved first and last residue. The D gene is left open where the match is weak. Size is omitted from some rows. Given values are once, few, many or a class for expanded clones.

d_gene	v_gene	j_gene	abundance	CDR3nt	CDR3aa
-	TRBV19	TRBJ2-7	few	TGTGCCAGTAGTATAGCCCAGGGTGCCTACGAGCAGTACTTC	CASSIAQGAYEQYF
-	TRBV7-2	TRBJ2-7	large	TGTGCCAGCAGACCATCGGATCTCTACGAGCAGTACTTC	CASRPSDLYEQYF
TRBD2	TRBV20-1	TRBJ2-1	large	TGCAGTGCTAGCCAACTAGCGGGGGACTACAATGAGCAGTTCTTC	CSASQLAGDYNEQFF
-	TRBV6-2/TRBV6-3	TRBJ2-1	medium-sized	TGTGCCAGCAGTTACGACTCCGACTACAATGAGCAGTTCTTC	CASSYDSDYNEQFF
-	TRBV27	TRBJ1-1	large	TGTGCCAGCAGTCCCCTATGGGAGAACACTGAAGCTTTCTTT	CASSPLWENTEAFF
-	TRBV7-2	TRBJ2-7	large	TGTGCCAGCAGCTACCCTGGCGAGGGAGTCGAGCAGTACTTC	CASSYPGEGVEQYF
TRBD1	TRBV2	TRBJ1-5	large	TGTGCCAGGGGACAGACAAGCAATCAGCCCCAGCATTTT	CARGQTSNQPQHF
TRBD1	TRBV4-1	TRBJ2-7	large	TGCGCCAGCAGCCATGATCACAGGGGGTCCTACGAGCAGTACTTC	CASSHDHRGSYEQYF
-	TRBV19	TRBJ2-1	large	TGTGCCAGTAGTATACGTACACAGAACAATGAGCAGTTCTTC	CASSIRTQNNEQFF
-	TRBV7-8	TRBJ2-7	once	TGTGCCAGCAGCCTGAGGGGGGAGCCCGAGCAGTACTTC	CASSLRGEPEQYF
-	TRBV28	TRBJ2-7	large	TGTGCCAGCAGCCCTGACAGTACCTACGAGCAGTACTTC	CASSPDSTYEQYF
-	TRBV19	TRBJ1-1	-	TGTGCCAGTAGTATGGTCTGGGGCAACACTGAAGCTTTCTTT	CASSMVWGNTEAFF
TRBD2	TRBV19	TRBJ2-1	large	TGTGCCAGTACCCGGGGGGACGGGGACAATGAGCAGTTCTTC	CASTRGDGDNEQFF
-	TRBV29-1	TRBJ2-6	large	TGCAGCTCCCTCGGAGGATCCGGAACTGGGGCCAACGTCCTGACTTTC	CSSLGGSGTGANVLTF
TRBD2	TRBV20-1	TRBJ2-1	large	TGCAGTGCTGGGCTAGCGGGGGGTAACAATGAGCAGTTCTTC	CSAGLAGGNNEQFF
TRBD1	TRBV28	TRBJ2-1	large	TGTGCCAGCAGCTTCCTCCAGGGGGCCAACAATGAGCAGTTCTTC	CASSFLQGANNEQFF
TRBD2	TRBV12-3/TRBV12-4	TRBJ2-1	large	TGTGCCAGCGCGGGACTAAACAATGAGCAGTTCTTC	CASAGLNNEQFF
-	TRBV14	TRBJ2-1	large	TGTGCCAGCAGCCAATACACAGGGAATGAGCAGTTCTTC	CASSQYTGNEQFF
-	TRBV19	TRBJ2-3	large	TGTGCCAGAAGGACAAAGGGAACAGATACGCAGTATTTT	CARRTKGTDTQYF
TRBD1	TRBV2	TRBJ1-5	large	TGTGCCAGCAGTGTTGGACAGGGAGGTCAGCCCCAGCATTTT	CASSVGQGGQPQHF
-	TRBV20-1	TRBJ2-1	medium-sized	TGCAGTGCTAGGTTGGTGGAGGTTCACAATGAGCAGTTCTTC	CSARLVEVHNEQFF
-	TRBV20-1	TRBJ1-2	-	TGCAGTGCCCCCACCCATTTAAGTAAGGCCGCCTACGGCTACACCTTC	CSAPTHLSKAAYGYTF
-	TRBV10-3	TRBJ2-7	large	TGTGCCATCAGTGAGGGGGACGAGCAGTACTTC	CAISEGDEQYF
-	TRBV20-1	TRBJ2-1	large	TGCAGTGCTAGCACCCGGGACGGATGGAACAATGAGCAGTTCTTC	CSASTRDGWNNEQFF
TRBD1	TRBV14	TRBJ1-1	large	TGTGCCAGCAGCCAGCTGCAGGGGGTGTTGACTGAAGCTTTCTTT	CASSQLQGVLTEAFF
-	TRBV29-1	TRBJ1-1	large	TGCAGCGCCCTTACAGGGACCAACACTGAAGCTTTCTTT	CSALTGTNTEAFF
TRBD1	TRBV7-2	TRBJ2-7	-	TGTGCCAGCAGCGGGACAGACTACGAGCAGTACTTC	CASSGTDYEQYF
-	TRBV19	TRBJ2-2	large	TGTGCCAGCGGGCATAGCGTGGTCGGGGAGCTGTTTTTT	CASGHSVVGELFF
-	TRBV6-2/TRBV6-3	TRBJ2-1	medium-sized	TGTGCCAGCAGTTACGGCAGTCCTTGGAATGAGCAGTTCTTC	CASSYGSPWNEQFF
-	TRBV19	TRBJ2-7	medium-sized	TGTGCCAGTAGTATGTGGGGGAACGAGCAGTACTTC	CASSMWGNEQYF
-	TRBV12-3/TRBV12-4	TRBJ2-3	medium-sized	TGTGCCAGCAGTGTGACCCGCACAGATACGCAGTATTTT	CASSVTRTDTQYF
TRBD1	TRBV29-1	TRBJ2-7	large	TGCAGCGTTGAACTATCTAGGGGACAGCTCTTGGGGGAGCAGTACTTC	CSVELSRGQLLGEQYF
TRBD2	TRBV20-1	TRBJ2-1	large	TGCAGTGTCACTAGCGGGGGGACCTACAATGAGCAGTTCTTC	CSVTSGGTYNEQFF
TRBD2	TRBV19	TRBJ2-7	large	TGTGCCAGTAGTATAGTATTCGGCTGGACTAGCGGGGGCCACGAGCAGTACTTC	CASSIVFGWTSGGHEQYF
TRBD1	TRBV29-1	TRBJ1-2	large	TGCAGCGCTAGTGGGACAGGGAACTATGGCTACACCTTC	CSASGTGNYGYTF
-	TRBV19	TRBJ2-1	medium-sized	TGTGCCAGTAGTTACACTAGGTACAATGAGCAGTTCTTC	CASSYTRYNEQFF
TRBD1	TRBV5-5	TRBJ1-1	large	TGTGCCAGCAGCCCGTGGACAGGGGGGAACACTGAAGCTTTCTTT	CASSPWTGGNTEAFF
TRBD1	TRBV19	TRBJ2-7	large	TGTGCCAGTAGTATCGGGGCAGGGGGCATCTACGAGCAGTACTTC	CASSIGAGGIYEQYF
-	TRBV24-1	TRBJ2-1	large	TGTGCCACCAGTGATACAAGCTCCTACAATGAGCAGTTCTTC	CATSDTSSYNEQFF
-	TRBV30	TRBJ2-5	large	TGTGCCTGGATGGCGGAGACCCAGTACTTC	CAWMAETQYF
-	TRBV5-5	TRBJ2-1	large	TGTGCCAGCAGTGAAGGCTCCTACAATGAGCAGTTCTTC	CASSEGSYNEQFF
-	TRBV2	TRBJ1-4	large	TGTGCCAGCAGTGAAGCGCTCGGTAGGGATGAAAAACTGTTTTTT	CASSEALGRDEKLFF
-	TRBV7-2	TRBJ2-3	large	TGTGCCAGCAGCCTACTTCCGGGGGCGTCAGATACGCAGTATTTT	CASSLLPGASDTQYF
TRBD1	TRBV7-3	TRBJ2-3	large	TGTGCCAGCAGCTCCCGGGACAGAGCCGAAGATACGCAGTATTTT	CASSSRDRAEDTQYF
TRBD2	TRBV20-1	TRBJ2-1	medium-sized	TGCAGTGCCCACCGGACTAGCGGCGGGAATGAGCAGTTCTTC	CSAHRTSGGNEQFF
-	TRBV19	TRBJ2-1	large	TGTGCCAGTAGCTTAGCGAGCCACAATGAGCAGTTCTTC	CASSLASHNEQFF
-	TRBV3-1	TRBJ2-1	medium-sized	TGTGCCAGCAGCCAGCCTGGGGGGTGGAATGAGCAGTTCTTC	CASSQPGGWNEQFF
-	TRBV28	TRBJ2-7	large	TGTGCCAGCACCGAGAGCCTCTCCTACGAGCAGTACTTC	CASTESLSYEQYF